The present TCR beta chain was sequenced within a study of CD8+CD57+ T cells in acquired aplastic anemia. Per germline, CDR1 KGHDR and CDR2 SFDVKD. This CDR3 comprises 17 residues. The V gene lost 6 bases and the J gene lost 4 bases, with 20 bases spanning the gap. For sequencing, patients were chosen who had shown expansion of CD8+CD57+ cells by flow cytometry. Study findings and constraints: CD8+ Simpson's diversity showed no significant patient-control difference.

For this clonotype: Antigen: not known.

According to the study, genomic DNA was the template for TCR beta VDJ and CDR3 profiling. TCRdb ran MiXCR on the reads and lists one entry per CDR3 protein. The data contain around 200,000 distinct CDR3 sequences, approximately 65% of them singletons. The J gene is TRBJ2-2, the V gene TRBV24-1; D may be TRBD1 or TRBD2 (5 bases each). Material for sequencing was sorted CD4+, CD8+, or CD8+CD57+ T cells (not recorded which) from PBMCs. The source is a human donor with aplastic anemia. Written as DNA, the CDR3 is TGTGCCACCAGTCCCCGCGGGTATCCAGGGCTCACCGGGGAGCTGTTTTTT. It codes for CATSPRGYPGLTGELFF.